This passage covers 22 T cell receptor beta chains from one sample sequenced in a study of T cell responses to AZD1222 COVID-19 vaccine. Repertoires were generated with immunoSEQ multiplex PCR, while TCRdb's copy carries only in-frame clones and drops some. The table shows 120,000 to 150,000 clones, with around 91% occurring only once. Sample: peripheral blood, taken on day 0 of AZD1222 vaccination. The origin of the receptors is an adult in good health.

This clone appeared once. V and J are TRBV28 and TRBJ1-4; no reliable D call. Trimming cost V 3 bases and J 8 bases, with 10 bases left between them. CDR1 is MDHEN, CDR2 SYDVKM, per germline. This CDR3 is built from 13 residues. CDR3 region: CASSFWEREKLFF. The CDR3 bases are TGTGCCAGCAGTTTTTGGGAGCGGGAAAAACTGTTTTTT.

The rearrangement joins TRBV6-5 to TRBJ2-3; D gene ambiguous. The CDR3 runs to 13 residues. CDR1 is MNHEY, CDR2 SVGAGI, per germline. Trimming took off 0 bases at V and 4 bases at J, with 5 bases between the two ends. Written as DNA, the CDR3 is TGTGCCAGCAGTTACTCGAATTCAGATACGCAGTATTTT. Translating it yields CASSYSNSDTQYF.

This chain joins TRBV25-1 and TRBJ1-6; TRBD1 aligns across 8 bases. With 3 bases clipped from V and 6 bases from J, the junction kept 4 bases outside the gene matches. Germline CDR1 reads MGHDK; CDR2 reads SYGVNS. This CDR3 has 15 amino acids. The CDR3 region has the DNA TGTGCCAGCAGTGATGGACAGGGTTTTAATTCACCCCTCCACTTT. The encoded protein is CASSDGQGFNSPLHF. Filled out from reference TRBV25-1 and TRBJ1-6, the complete variable domain reads EADIYQTPRYLVIGTGKKITLECSQTMGHDKMYWYQQDPGMELHLIHYSYGVNSTEKGDLSSESTVSRIRTEHFPLTLESARPSHTSQYLCASSDGQGFNSPLHFGNGTRLTVT.

V is TRBV4-3 and J is TRBJ2-1; 10 bases line up with TRBD1. This CDR3 comprises 18 residues. CDR1 and CDR2 from the germline V gene are LGHNA and YSLEER. With V trimmed by 1 base and J by 8 bases, 14 bases remained unmatched. The CDR3 DNA sequence: TGCGCCAGCAGCCAAGCTGTAGGGACAGGGGACAGAGCGGATGAGCAGTTCTTC. Its translation: CASSQAVGTGDRADEQFF.

The chain is built from TRBV20-1 and TRBJ1-6; no firm D call. V dropped 6 bases and J dropped 7 bases, with 7 bases sitting between them. The CDR3 runs 11 residues. Germline-derived CDR1 and CDR2 are DFQATT and SNEGSKA (reference sequence). CDR3 region: CSAPGNSPLHF. As DNA, the CDR3 is TGCAGTGCCCCGGGGAATTCACCCCTCCACTTT.

V usage is TRBV7-9 and J usage is TRBJ1-4; D remains unclear. V lost 1 base and J lost 4, with 10 bases in between. Looked up from germline, CDR1 is SEHNR and CDR2 is FQNEAQ (reference sequence). This CDR3 is built from 15 residues. CDR3 residues: CASSLDGVSNEKLFF. CDR3 coding DNA: TGTGCCAGCAGCTTAGATGGGGTCAGTAATGAAAAACTGTTTTTT.

This clone was observed a single time. The CDR3 DNA sequence: TGTGCCAGCAGTTTACGAGGGACAGGGAATGAAAAACTGTTTTTT. Protein: CASSLRGTGNEKLFF. This chain links TRBV28 with TRBJ1-4, with 9 bases identical to TRBD1. V was pared by 2 bases and J by 5 bases, with 3 bases of the junction left unmatched. The germline CDR1 and CDR2 sequences are MDHEN and SYDVKM. This CDR3 has 15 residues.

This chain uses TRBV6-5 with TRBJ1-1; TRBD1 is a possible D gene (6 bases). Germline CDR1 reads MNHEY; CDR2 reads SVGAGI. CDR3 length: 14 amino acids. The ends were cut back, 2 bases at V and 1 base at J, with 8 bases in the middle. The CDR3, as DNA: TGTGCCAGCAGTTACGACAGGTCGAACACTGAAGCTTTCTTT. It translates to CASSYDRSNTEAFF.

The J gene is TRBJ1-3, the V gene TRBV28, with D unresolved. This CDR3 region has 15 residues. Germline V gives CDR1 MDHEN, CDR2 SYDVKM. With 4 bases removed from V and 0 bases from J, the gap between germline ends came to 10 bases. The CDR3 reads CASSWRGSSGNTIYF. As DNA, the CDR3 is TGTGCCAGCAGTTGGCGGGGAAGCTCTGGAAACACCATATATTTT.

The V and J genes are TRBV28 and TRBJ1-5, with D perhaps TRBD1 (5 bases). In germline, CDR1 is MDHEN, CDR2 SYDVKM. The CDR3 spans 16 residues. V lost 4 bases and J 5 bases, leaving 18 bases between the germline ends. This chain's CDR3 is CASSSEGSAEDQPQHF. For the CDR3, the DNA is TGTGCCAGCAGTTCCGAGGGGTCAGCGGAGGATCAGCCCCAGCATTTT.

V is TRBV19 and J is TRBJ2-5, with 7 bases that match TRBD2. The V gene's germline CDR1 is LNHDA and CDR2 SQIVND (reference sequence). After removal of 6 bases from V and 1 base from J, the junction contained 2 bases not matched to a gene. This CDR3 comprises 13 residues. Here the CDR3 DNA reads TGTGCCAGTAGCAGCGGGATCCAAGAGACCCAGTACTTC. This sequence encodes CASSSGIQETQYF.

The chain is built from TRBV4-1 and TRBJ2-1; D gene ambiguous. CDR1 and CDR2 from the germline V gene are MGHRA and YSYEKL. CDR3 size: 13 residues. Trimming removed 4 bases from V and 0 bases from J, with 4 bases in between. The CDR3 loop reads CASSPSSYNEQFF. CDR3 DNA: TGCGCCAGCAGCCCAAGCTCCTACAATGAGCAGTTCTTC.

The chain has TRBV6-5 and TRBJ2-1, with 10 bases lining up with TRBD2. Germline loops: CDR1 MNHEY, CDR2 SVGAGI. The CDR3 extends over 16 amino acids. V shed 2 bases, J shed 7 bases, and the junction held 8 bases outside the gene matches. The CDR3 bases are TGTGCCAGCAGTTACGAGCCTAGCGGGAGTTTGAATGAGCAGTTCTTC. Protein sequence: CASSYEPSGSLNEQFF.

The rearrangement joins TRBV19 to TRBJ2-7; D possibly corresponds to TRBD1 (5 bases). The CDR3 is made up of 18 amino acids. Germline lookup yields CDR1 LNHDA and CDR2 SQIVND (reference sequence). Trimming cost V 1 base and J 5 bases, with 24 bases left between them. The CDR3 sequence is CASSIVFLGSGWMNEQYF. DNA of the CDR3: TGTGCCAGTAGTATAGTATTTCTAGGTTCAGGGTGGATGAACGAGCAGTACTTC.

The chain recombines TRBV28 with TRBJ2-2; D is undetermined. This CDR3 region has 12 residues. V dropped 6 bases and J dropped 14 bases, with 16 bases sitting between them. From germline, CDR1 is MDHEN and CDR2 SYDVKM. For the CDR3, the DNA is TGTGCCAGCAGGTCCGGGTCTCTCCTACTGTTTTTT. Translating gives CASRSGSLLLFF.

The chain joins TRBV21-1 to TRBJ2-1; the listed D gene, TRBD2, was not tested against the DNA. TRBV21-1 is designated a pseudogene. The CDR3 has 15 residues. CDR3 sequence (DNA): TGTGCCAGCAGCAAAGGGAGGAGGTACGGTAAATCACAGTTCTTC. Residues: CASSKGRRYGKSQFF.

The chain uses TRBV6-1 and TRBJ1-1; TRBD1 matches 8 bases. The CDR3 is made up of 14 amino acids. The trim removed 3 bases at V and 5 bases at J, leaving 5 bases unmatched. The germline CDR1 and CDR2 sequences are MNHNS and SASEGT. In DNA form, the CDR3 reads TGTGCCAGCAGTGACGGACAGGGAGGGACTGAAGCTTTCTTT. Its protein is CASSDGQGGTEAFF.

This chain uses TRBV4-1 with TRBJ1-2, with 7 bases matching TRBD1. The CDR3 runs to 17 residues. V lost 0 bases and J lost 4; bases outside the gene matches: 11. The germline V gene encodes CDR1 MGHRA and CDR2 YSYEKL. CDR3 nucleotides: TGCGCCAGCAGCCAAGAGGTGACAGGGCCGTCTATCTATGGCTACACCTTC. It yields the protein CASSQEVTGPSIYGYTF.

V and J are TRBV28 and TRBJ2-6; no definite D call. The CDR3 covers 14 residues. Germline V gives CDR1 MDHEN, CDR2 SYDVKM. The V end lost 1 base, the J end lost 2 bases, and 3 bases lay between the germline ends. The CDR3 loop is CASSLLAGANVLTF. DNA of the CDR3: TGTGCCAGCAGTTTATTGGCTGGGGCCAACGTCCTGACTTTC.

The V call is TRBV3-1 (or the pseudogene TRBV3-2), the J call TRBJ2-5, with 8 bases lining up with TRBD2. This CDR3 region has 18 residues. Losses at the gene ends were 1 base for V and 5 bases for J; bases not matched to a gene: 15. The germline V gene has CDR1 LGHDT and CDR2 YNNKEL (reference sequence). The chain's CDR3 is CASSQAGSDGRARETQYF. The CDR3 nucleotides read TGTGCCAGCAGCCAAGCCGGTAGCGACGGGAGGGCGAGGGAGACCCAGTACTTC.

In DNA form, the CDR3 reads TGTGCCAGCAGTTTAGGGGGGGCTCTCTTCCATGAGCAGTTCTTC. Translation gives CASSLGGALFHEQFF. J is TRBJ2-1 and V is TRBV27, with D tentatively TRBD2 (7 bases). Per the germline V gene, CDR1 is MNHEY and CDR2 is SMNVEV (reference sequence). CDR3 length equals 15 residues. V lost 2 bases and J lost 8, with 16 bases in between.

The rearrangement uses TRBV6-5 and TRBJ2-5, with unresolved D. V lost 4 bases to trimming and J lost 5 bases, with 8 bases between them. Germline CDR1 MNHEY, CDR2 SVGAGI. This CDR3 spans 12 amino acids. The DNA of the CDR3 is TGTGCCAGCAGTTCGTTCTTGGAGACCCAGTACTTC. This gives the protein CASSSFLETQYF.